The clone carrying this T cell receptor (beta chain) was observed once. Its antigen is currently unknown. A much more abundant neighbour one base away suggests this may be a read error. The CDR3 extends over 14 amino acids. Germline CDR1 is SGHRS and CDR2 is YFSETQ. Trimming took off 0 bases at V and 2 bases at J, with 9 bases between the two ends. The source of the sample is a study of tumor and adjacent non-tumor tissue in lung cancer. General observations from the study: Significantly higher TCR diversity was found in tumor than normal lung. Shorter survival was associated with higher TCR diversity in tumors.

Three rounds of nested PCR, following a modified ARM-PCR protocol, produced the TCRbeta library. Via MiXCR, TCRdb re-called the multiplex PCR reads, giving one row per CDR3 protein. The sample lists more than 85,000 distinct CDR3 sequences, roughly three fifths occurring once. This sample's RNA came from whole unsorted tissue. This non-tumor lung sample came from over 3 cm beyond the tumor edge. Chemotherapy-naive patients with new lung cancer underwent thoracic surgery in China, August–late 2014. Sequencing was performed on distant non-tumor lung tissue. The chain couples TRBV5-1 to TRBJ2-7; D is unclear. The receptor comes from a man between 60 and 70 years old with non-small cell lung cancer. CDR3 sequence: CASSLAGSPYEQYF. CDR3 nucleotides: TGCGCCAGCAGCTTGGCCGGCAGCCCCTACGAGCAGTACTTC.